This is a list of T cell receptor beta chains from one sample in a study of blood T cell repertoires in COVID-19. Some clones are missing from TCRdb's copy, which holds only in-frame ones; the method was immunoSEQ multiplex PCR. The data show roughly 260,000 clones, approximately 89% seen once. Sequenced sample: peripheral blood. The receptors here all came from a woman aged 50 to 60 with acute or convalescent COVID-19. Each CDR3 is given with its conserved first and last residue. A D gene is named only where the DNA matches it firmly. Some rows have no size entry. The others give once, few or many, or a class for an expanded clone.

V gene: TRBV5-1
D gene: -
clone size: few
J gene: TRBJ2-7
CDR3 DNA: TGCGCCAGCAGCTTGGAGCTGAGGGACGAGCAGTACTTC
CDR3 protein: CASSLELRDEQYF

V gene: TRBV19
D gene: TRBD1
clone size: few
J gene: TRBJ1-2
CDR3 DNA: TGTGCCAGTATGAAAGGGACAGGGGCTGGGTATGGCTACACCTTC
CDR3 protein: CASMKGTGAGYGYTF

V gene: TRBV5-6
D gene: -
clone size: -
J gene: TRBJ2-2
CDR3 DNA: TGTGCCAGCAGCTTGTGGCGGAACCAGGGTTTCGGGGAGCTGTTTTTT
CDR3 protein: CASSLWRNQGFGELFF

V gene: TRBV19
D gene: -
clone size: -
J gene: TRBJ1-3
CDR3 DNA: TGTGCCAGTAGTATACTAACAGGGCAACCTGGAAACACCATATATTTT
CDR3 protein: CASSILTGQPGNTIYF

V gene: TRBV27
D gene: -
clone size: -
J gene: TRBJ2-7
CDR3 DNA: TGTGCCAGCAGTAACTCAGGGGGGAAAGACGAGCAGTACTTC
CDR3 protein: CASSNSGGKDEQYF

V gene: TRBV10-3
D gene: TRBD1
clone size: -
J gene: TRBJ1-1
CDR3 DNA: TGTGCCACCCAACAGGGGGCGCGGACTGAAGCTTTCTTT
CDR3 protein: CATQQGARTEAFF

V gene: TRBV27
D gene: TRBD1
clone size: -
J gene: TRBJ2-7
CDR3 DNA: TGTGCCAGCAGGCGGACAGGTCCCTACGAGCAGTACTTC
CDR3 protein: CASRRTGPYEQYF

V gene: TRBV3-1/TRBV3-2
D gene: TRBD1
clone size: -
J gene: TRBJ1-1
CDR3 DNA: TGTGCCAGCAGCTCGATGCAGGGGGATGAAGCTTTCTTT
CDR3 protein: CASSSMQGDEAFF

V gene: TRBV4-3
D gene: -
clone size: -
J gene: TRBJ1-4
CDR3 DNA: TGCGCCAGCAGCCAGACATTTGCAACTAATGAAAAACTGTTTTTT
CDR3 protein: CASSQTFATNEKLFF

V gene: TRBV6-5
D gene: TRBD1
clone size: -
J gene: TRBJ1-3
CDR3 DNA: TGTGCCAGCAGTTACTCCGGACAGGGGGACACCATATATTTT
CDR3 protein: CASSYSGQGDTIYF

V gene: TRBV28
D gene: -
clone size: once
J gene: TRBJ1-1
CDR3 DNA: TGTGCCATCCTGATCGACAGGAAGAACACTGAAGCTTTCTTT
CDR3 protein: CAILIDRKNTEAFF

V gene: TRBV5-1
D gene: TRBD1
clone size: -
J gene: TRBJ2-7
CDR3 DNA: TGCGCCAGCAGCTTGGAGGGGACAGGTAGCTACGAGCAGTACTTC
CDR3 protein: CASSLEGTGSYEQYF

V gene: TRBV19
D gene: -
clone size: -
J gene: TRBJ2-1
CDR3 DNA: TGTGCCAGTAGTATAGGGGGACTTTGGGGCAATGAGCAGTTCTTC
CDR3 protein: CASSIGGLWGNEQFF

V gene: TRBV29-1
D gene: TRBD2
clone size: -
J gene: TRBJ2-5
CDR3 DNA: TGCAGCGTTGAAGGCGCGGGAGGCCTCCGGGCCCAGTACTTC
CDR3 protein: CSVEGAGGLRAQYF

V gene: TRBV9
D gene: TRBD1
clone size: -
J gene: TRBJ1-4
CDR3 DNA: TGTGCCAGCAGCGTAGAGGGGGCATCTAATGAAAAACTGTTTTTT
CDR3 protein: CASSVEGASNEKLFF

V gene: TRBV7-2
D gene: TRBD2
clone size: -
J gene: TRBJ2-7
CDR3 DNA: TGTGCCAGCAGCTACCAGCGGGAGGGAGAGCAGTACTTC
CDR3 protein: CASSYQREGEQYF

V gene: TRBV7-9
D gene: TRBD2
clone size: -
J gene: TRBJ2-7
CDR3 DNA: TGTGCCAGCAGCTTGGCTACTAGCGGAACATTTCTCAAGGGCCACGAGCAGTACTTC
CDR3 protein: CASSLATSGTFLKGHEQYF

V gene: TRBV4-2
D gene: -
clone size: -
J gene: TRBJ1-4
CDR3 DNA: TGTGCCAGCAGCCGAGGACTTACTACAACTAATGAAAAACTGTTTTTT
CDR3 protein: CASSRGLTTTNEKLFF

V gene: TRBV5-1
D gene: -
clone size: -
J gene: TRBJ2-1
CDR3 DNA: TGCGCCAGCGGCGAGGTTGAGGGTGAGCAGTTCTTC
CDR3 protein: CASGEVEGEQFF

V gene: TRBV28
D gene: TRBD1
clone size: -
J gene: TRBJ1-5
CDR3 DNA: TGTGCCAGCAGCACCGGACAGGGGGGTGGCAATCAGCCCCAGCATTTT
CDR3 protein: CASSTGQGGGNQPQHF

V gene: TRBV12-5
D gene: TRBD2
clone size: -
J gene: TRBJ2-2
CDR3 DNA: TGTGCTAGTGGTTTAGCGGGAGGAGGAACCGGGGAGCTGTTTTTT
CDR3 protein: CASGLAGGGTGELFF

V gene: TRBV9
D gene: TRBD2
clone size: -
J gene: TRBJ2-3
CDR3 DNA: TGTGCCAGCAGCGAACTAGCGGCTCTCGATACGCAGTATTTT
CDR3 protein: CASSELAALDTQYF

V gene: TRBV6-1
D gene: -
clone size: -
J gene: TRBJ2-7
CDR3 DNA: TGTGCCAGCAGTGAAGCCGGAGCTTGGGGCAGTACCAGCTCCTACGAGCAGTACTTC
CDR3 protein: CASSEAGAWGSTSSYEQYF

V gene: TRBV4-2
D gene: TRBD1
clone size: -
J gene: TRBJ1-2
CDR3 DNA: TGTGCCAGCAGCCGCGGACAGGGGAACTATGGCTACACCTTC
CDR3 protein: CASSRGQGNYGYTF

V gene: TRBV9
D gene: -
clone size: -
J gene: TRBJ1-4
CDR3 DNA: TGTGCCAGCAGCATTTCCACAGGGACGATCAATGAAAAACTGTTTTTT
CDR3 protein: CASSISTGTINEKLFF

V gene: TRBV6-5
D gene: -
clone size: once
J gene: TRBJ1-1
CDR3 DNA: TGTGCCTTGGCCCCAGGGAACACTGAAGCTTTCTTT
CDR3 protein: CALAPGNTEAFF

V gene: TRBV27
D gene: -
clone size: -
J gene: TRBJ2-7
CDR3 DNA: TGTGCCAGCACCAATTTACCACAGGGTTTCTACGAGCAGTACTTC
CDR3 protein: CASTNLPQGFYEQYF

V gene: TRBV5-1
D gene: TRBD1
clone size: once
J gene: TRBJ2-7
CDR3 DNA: TGCGCCAGCAGCCTATCCGGGACAGGGGCTGTTGAGCAGTACTTC
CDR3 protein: CASSLSGTGAVEQYF

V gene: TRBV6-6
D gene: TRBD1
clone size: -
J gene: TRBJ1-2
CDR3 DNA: TGTGCCAGCAGCCCTGGGGACAGGGGGCGTAGCTATGGCTACACCTTC
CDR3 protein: CASSPGDRGRSYGYTF

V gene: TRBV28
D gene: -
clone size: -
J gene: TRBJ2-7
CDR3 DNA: TGTGCCAGCAGTTCAGGCGGGGAGACCTTATACGAGCAGTACTTC
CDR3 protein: CASSSGGETLYEQYF

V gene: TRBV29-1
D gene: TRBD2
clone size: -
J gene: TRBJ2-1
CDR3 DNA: TGCAGCGTTTTAGCGGGAGGCACTGAGCAGTTCTTC
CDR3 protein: CSVLAGGTEQFF

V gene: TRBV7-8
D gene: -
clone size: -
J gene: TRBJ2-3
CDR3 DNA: TGTGCCAGCAGCTTAGCGCAGGGGGGATGGACAGATACGCAGTATTTT
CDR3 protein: CASSLAQGGWTDTQYF

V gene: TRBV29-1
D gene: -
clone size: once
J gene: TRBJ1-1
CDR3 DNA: TGCAGCGTGACGGACAGCGTAAACACTGAAGCTTTCTTT
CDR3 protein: CSVTDSVNTEAFF

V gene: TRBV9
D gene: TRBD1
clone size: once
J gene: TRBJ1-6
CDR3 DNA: TGTGCCAGCAGCCCAATGGGACAGGGCACCTCACCCCTCCACTTT
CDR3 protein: CASSPMGQGTSPLHF

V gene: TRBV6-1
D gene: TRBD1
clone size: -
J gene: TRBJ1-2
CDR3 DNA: TGTGCCAGCAGTGATGACAGGGGGCTTCTCTCACGGGGCTACACCTTC
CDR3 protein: CASSDDRGLLSRGYTF

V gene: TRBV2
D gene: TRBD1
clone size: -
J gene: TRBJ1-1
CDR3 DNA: TGTGCCAGCATTTGGGACAGGGCATTGAACACTGAAGCTTTCTTT
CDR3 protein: CASIWDRALNTEAFF

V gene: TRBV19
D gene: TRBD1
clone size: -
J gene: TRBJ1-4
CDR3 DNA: TGTGCCAGTAGTATTCAAGACAGGGCGGTTGAAAAACTGTTTTTT
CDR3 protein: CASSIQDRAVEKLFF

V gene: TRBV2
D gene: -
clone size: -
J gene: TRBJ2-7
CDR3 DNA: TGTGCCAGCAGTGAAGGACTGCTGCACTCCTACGAGCAGTACTTC
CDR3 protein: CASSEGLLHSYEQYF

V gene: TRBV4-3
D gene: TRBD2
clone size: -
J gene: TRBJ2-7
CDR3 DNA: TGCGCCAGCAGCCAAGTACTAGCGGGATCCTACGAGCAGTACTTC
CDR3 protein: CASSQVLAGSYEQYF

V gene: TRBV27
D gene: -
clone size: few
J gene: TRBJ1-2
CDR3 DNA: TGTGCCAGCCGAAGAGACGGGACTAACTATGGCTACACCTTC
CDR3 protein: CASRRDGTNYGYTF

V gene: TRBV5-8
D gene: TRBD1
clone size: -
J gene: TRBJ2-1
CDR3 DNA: TGTGCCAGCAGCTCTAGCCAGGGGGTAAATGAGCAGTTCTTC
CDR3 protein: CASSSSQGVNEQFF

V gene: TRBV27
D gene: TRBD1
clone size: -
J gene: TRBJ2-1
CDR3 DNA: TGTGCCAGCAGTTTATACACAGGGGAAAGGGTCTACAATGAGCAGTTCTTC
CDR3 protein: CASSLYTGERVYNEQFF

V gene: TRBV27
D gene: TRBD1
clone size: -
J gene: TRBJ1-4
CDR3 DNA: TGTGCCACCTGGGACAGGGGCAAAAAACTGTTTTTT
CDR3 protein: CATWDRGKKLFF

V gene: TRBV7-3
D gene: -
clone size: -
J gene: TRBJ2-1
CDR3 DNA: TGTGCCAGCAGCCCCGGAGTCAATGAGCAGTTCTTC
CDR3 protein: CASSPGVNEQFF

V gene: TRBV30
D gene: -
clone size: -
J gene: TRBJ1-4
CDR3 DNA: TGTGCCTGGACCGGACAGGAAAAACTGTTTTTT
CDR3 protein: CAWTGQEKLFF

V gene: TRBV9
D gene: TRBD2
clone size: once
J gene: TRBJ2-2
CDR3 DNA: TGTGCCAGCAGCGTAGGGGGACTAGCCGGGGAGCTGTTTTTT
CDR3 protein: CASSVGGLAGELFF

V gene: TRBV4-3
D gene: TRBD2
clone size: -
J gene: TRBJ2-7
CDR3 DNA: TGCGCCAGCAGCCAAGATGGGACTAGTTTCTACGAGCAGTACTTC
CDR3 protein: CASSQDGTSFYEQYF

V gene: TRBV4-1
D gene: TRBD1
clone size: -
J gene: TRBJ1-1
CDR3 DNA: TGCGCCAGCAGCCAATACAGGGGGCTTGGAACTGAAGCTTTCTTT
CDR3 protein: CASSQYRGLGTEAFF

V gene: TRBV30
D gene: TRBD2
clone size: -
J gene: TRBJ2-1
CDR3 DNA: TGTGCCTGGAGCGATATCATAGCGGGACGGCGAACCTACAATGAGCAGTTCTTC
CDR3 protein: CAWSDIIAGRRTYNEQFF

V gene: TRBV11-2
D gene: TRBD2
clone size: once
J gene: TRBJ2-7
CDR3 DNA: TGTGCTTCCGCCATGGCGGGAGGGCCGGGCGAGCAGTACTTC
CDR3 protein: CASAMAGGPGEQYF